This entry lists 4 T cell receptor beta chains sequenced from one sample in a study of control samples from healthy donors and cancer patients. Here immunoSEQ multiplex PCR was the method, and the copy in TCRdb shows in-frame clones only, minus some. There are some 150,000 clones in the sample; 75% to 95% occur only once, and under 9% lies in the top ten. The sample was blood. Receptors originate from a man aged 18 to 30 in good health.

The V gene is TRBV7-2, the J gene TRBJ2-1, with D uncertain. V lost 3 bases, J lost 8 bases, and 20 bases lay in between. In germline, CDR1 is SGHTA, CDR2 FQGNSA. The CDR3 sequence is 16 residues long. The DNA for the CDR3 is TGTGCCAGCAGCTTGTCGTCTGCTGGCAGACGCGATGAGCAGTTCTTC. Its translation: CASSLSSAGRRDEQFF.

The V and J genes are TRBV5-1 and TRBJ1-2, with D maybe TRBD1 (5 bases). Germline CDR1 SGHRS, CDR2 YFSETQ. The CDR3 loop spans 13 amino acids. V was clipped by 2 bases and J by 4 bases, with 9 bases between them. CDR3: CASSFSGGYGYTF. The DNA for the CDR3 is TGCGCCAGCAGCTTCTCGGGGGGCTATGGCTACACCTTC.

The CDR3 region has the DNA TGTGCCAGCAGTGTAGGCGGGACAGGTTCTACCTACGAGCAGTACTTC. This encodes CASSVGGTGSTYEQYF. The chain uses TRBV6-1 and TRBJ2-7, with 8 bases that match TRBD1. V dropped 4 bases and J dropped 2; count of bases not matched to a gene: 10. Germline lookup yields CDR1 MNHNS and CDR2 SASEGT. The CDR3 is 16 residues long.

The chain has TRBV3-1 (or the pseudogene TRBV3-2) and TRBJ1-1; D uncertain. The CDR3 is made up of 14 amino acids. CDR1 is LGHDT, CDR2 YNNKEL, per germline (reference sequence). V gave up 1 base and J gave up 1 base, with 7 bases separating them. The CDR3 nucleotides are TGTGCCAGCAGCCAAGGATTGGGGAACACTGAAGCTTTCTTT. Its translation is CASSQGLGNTEAFF.